This T cell receptor beta chain was captured in a study of T cells in Graves' hyperthyroidism and ophthalmopathy. Germline trimming cut 5 bases from V and 12 bases from J; bases unmatched to any gene: 13. CDR1 and CDR2 (germline): KGHSH, LQKENI. CDR3 length: 15 amino acids. Amplification of TCR beta CDR3 regions used RNA as the template. An initial round of RT-PCR targeting the TCR CDR3 relied on the HTBI primer set. MiXCR, run by TCRdb on the multiplex PCR reads, gives a single entry per CDR3 protein. The data show approximately 620,000 distinct CDR3 sequences, 16% seen once. Specimen: blood. V gene TRBV18 combines with J gene TRBJ2-3, with 11 bases matching TRBD1. The TCR comes from a woman aged 40 to 50 with Graves' ophthalmopathy. CDR3 in amino acids: CASSSMTGQGELQYF. CDR3 nucleotides: TGTGCCAGCTCATCCATGACGGGACAGGGGGAGCTACAGTATTTT.